Following are 6 T cell receptor beta chains from one sample sequenced in a study of identifying expanded T cells in peripheral blood. The repertoire was sequenced with immunoSEQ multiplex PCR; TCRdb's copy has only in-frame clones and lacks some. The data contain about 110,000 clones, approximately 90% of them seen just once; the ten biggest clones take up 16%. Sequenced: blood. Every receptor here comes from a person aged 18-70 years in good health.

This chain uses TRBV11-2 with TRBJ1-2; D is ambiguous. This CDR3 is 15 amino acids long. The ends were cut back, 1 base at V and 5 bases at J, with 14 bases in the middle. Per germline, CDR1 SGHAT and CDR2 FQNNGV. CDR3 sequence (DNA): TGTGCCAGCAGCTTAGCATTTAGAGGCAGATATGGCTACACCTTC. Amino acids: CASSLAFRGRYGYTF.

V gene TRBV7-2 combines with J gene TRBJ2-1, with 16 bases that match TRBD2. CDR1 and CDR2 from the germline V gene are SGHTA and FQGNSA. V was pared by 4 bases and J by 10 bases, with 13 bases of the junction left unmatched. CDR3 size: 18 residues. The DNA for the CDR3 is TGTGCCAGCAGCTCCCGTCCCGGGACTAGCGGGGGGGCCGGAGAGCAGTTCTTC. Its translation is CASSSRPGTSGGAGEQFF.

The V and J genes are TRBV7-9 and TRBJ1-6; weak D call: TRBD1 (6 bases). Germline loops: CDR1 SEHNR, CDR2 FQNEAQ (reference sequence). Trimming took off 6 bases at V and 6 bases at J, with 12 bases between the two ends. The CDR3 consists of 14 residues. CDR3 nucleotides: TGTGCCAGCAGGGCGCCGGGGGCTAATTCACCCCTCCACTTT. Amino acid sequence: CASRAPGANSPLHF.

This chain uses TRBV6-5 with TRBJ1-2, with D maybe TRBD1 (5 bases). The germline V and J ends were trimmed by 8 bases and 2 bases, with 15 bases remaining between them. The length of the CDR3 is 14 residues. Germline V gene data show CDR1 as MNHEY and CDR2 as SVGAGI. The CDR3 spells CASANLGGNYGYTF. CDR3 bases: TGTGCCAGCGCTAATCTGGGGGGAAACTATGGCTACACCTTC.

The CDR3 DNA reads TGTGCCAGAAGCTTAGACAAGCCTAAGCCTCTACGTCTCTACGAGCAGTACTTC. This translates into CARSLDKPKPLRLYEQYF. The chain has TRBV5-3 and TRBJ2-7, with D unresolved. TRBV5-3 is treated as an ORF (open reading frame) with a function not yet certain. The CDR3 loop spans 18 amino acids. V was trimmed by 2 bases and J by 3 bases, leaving 24 bases between them.

This chain joins TRBV5-1 and TRBJ2-1; a weak D match, TRBD2 (5 bases). The germline V gene encodes CDR1 SGHRS and CDR2 YFSETQ. This CDR3 region has 16 residues. Trimming took off 0 bases at V and 7 bases at J, with 17 bases between the two ends. CDR3 nucleotides: TGCGCCAGCAGCTTGGAGGGAGCAACAATTAGGAATGAGCAGTTCTTC. Translating gives CASSLEGATIRNEQFF.